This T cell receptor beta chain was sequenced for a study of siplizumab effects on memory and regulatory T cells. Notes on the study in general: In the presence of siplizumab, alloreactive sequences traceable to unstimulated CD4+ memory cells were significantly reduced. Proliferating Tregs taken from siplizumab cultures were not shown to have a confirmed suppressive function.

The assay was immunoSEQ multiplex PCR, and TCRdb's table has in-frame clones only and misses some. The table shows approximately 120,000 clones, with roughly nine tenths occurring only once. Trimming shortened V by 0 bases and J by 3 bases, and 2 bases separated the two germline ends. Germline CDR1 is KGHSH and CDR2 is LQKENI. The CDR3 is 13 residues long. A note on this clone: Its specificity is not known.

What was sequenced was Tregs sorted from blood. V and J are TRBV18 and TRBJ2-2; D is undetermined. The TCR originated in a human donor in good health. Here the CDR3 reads CASSPPDTGELFF. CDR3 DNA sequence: TGTGCCAGCTCACCACCGGACACCGGGGAGCTGTTTTTT.